This TCR beta chain appears in the sequencing data of a study of glioma-infiltrating T cells after dendritic cell vaccination. Whole-study context: Autologous tumor lysate-pulsed dendritic cell vaccination was given between about 2003 and 2013.

CDR3 length equals 16 residues. Trimming took 5 bases from V and 4 from J; bases not matched to a gene: 5. CDR1 is SGHAT and CDR2 is FQNNGV in the germline V gene. Primers: 60 V beta forward and 13 J beta reverse. Some clones are missing from TCRdb's copy, which holds only in-frame ones; the method was immunoSEQ multiplex PCR. This sample has under 70,000 clones, with around 83% found just once. No glioblastoma patient carried an isocitrate dehydrogenase mutation. This clonotype was sampled from a human donor with glioblastoma. The sample here was blood, taken before dendritic cell vaccination. The chain has TRBV11-2 and TRBJ2-5, with TRBD2 identical over 15 bases. The chain's CDR3 is CASSPRTSGGAETQYF. For the CDR3, the DNA is TGTGCCAGCAGCCCGCGGACTAGCGGGGGGGCAGAGACCCAGTACTTC.